Shown below are 21 T cell receptor beta chains from a single sample sequenced in a study of post-analysis software for immune sequencing data. Study-wide points: Relative to controls, patients had five TRBV segments at higher frequency, with TRBV5-6, TRBV5-1 and TRBV20-1 among these.

Antigens of these TCRs are unknown. Incorporated into the TCR beta cDNA libraries were unique molecular identifiers, which served to reduce PCR and sequencing biases. TCRdb re-called the PCR reads through MiXCR, storing one row per CDR3 protein. The table lists around 440,000 distinct CDR3 sequences, around 40% of them singletons. Input material: blood. Receptors originate from a girl between 5 and 17 years old with multiple sclerosis.

The chain employs TRBV28 and TRBJ2-5; 16 nucleotides align to TRBD2. Germline V gene lookup returns CDR1 MDHEN and CDR2 SYDVKM. V was clipped by 0 bases and J by 4 bases; unmatched bases: 2. The CDR3 loop spans 17 amino acids. CDR3 amino acids: CASSLWGLAGGRETQYF. DNA of the CDR3: TGTGCCAGCAGTTTATGGGGACTAGCGGGAGGGAGAGAGACCCAGTACTTC.

This clonotype came up many times. The chain couples TRBV6-5 to TRBJ2-7; the D gene is possibly TRBD1 (6 bases). This CDR3 is 12 amino acids long. Germline V gene data show CDR1 as MNHEY and CDR2 as SVGAGI. With 6 bases removed from V and 4 bases from J, the gap between germline ends came to 10 bases. The CDR3 DNA follows: TGTGCCAGCAGCCGGACAGATTACGAGCAGTACTTC. Translation gives CASSRTDYEQYF.

This clonotype was counted a few times. This chain uses TRBV12-3 or TRBV12-4 with TRBJ2-5; 10 bases fit TRBD1. Trimming cost V 4 bases and J 8 bases; bases outside gene matches: 10. The length of the CDR3 is 15 residues. The CDR3 nucleotides read TGTGCCAGCAGTTCGGGACAGGGGTTGGGGCTAACCCAGTACTTC. Amino acids: CASSSGQGLGLTQYF.

This chain links TRBV5-6 with TRBJ2-7; no clear D gene. The CDR3 contains 15 residues. Per germline, CDR1 SGHDT and CDR2 YYEEEE. The V and J ends lost 1 base and 0 bases respectively, with 11 bases between them. Here the CDR3 reads CASSLLQRSSYEQYF. Written as DNA, the CDR3 is TGTGCCAGCAGCTTGCTACAGCGCAGCTCCTACGAGCAGTACTTC.

This clonotype was detected once. The V and J genes are TRBV11-2 and TRBJ2-1; D possibly corresponds to TRBD2 (6 bases). Trimming removed 4 bases from V and 8 bases from J, with 15 bases in between. This CDR3 region has 14 residues. Germline V gene lookup returns CDR1 SGHAT and CDR2 FQNNGV. The CDR3: CASSSGGRLDEQFF. CDR3 coding DNA: TGTGCCAGCAGCTCTGGGGGGAGGTTGGATGAGCAGTTCTTC.

CDR3 sequence: CASSEISHPYEQYF. The CDR3 nucleotides read TGTGCCAGCAGTGAAATAAGTCATCCCTACGAGCAGTACTTC. The genes are TRBV25-1 and TRBJ2-7; unclear D gene. This CDR3 has 14 amino acids. Germline loops: CDR1 MGHDK, CDR2 SYGVNS. Trimming shortened V by 2 bases and J by 2 bases, and 10 bases separated the two germline ends.

This clonotype has just a few counts. This chain uses TRBV3-1 with TRBJ1-2, with 7 bases that match TRBD1. V lost 4 bases to trimming and J lost 7 bases; unmatched junction nucleotides: 9. The CDR3 is 14 amino acids. Germline V gene lookup returns CDR1 LGHDT and CDR2 YNNKEL (reference sequence). CDR3 nucleotide sequence: TGTGCCAGCAGCCCTCGGACAGGTGAAGTTGGCTACACCTTC. Amino acid sequence: CASSPRTGEVGYTF.

The chain is built from TRBV2 and TRBJ2-7; TRBD2 matches 9 bases. CDR1 is SNHLY, CDR2 FYNNEI, per germline. The CDR3 has 19 residues. After removal of 0 bases from V and 4 bases from J, the junction contained 16 bases not matched to a gene. CDR3 region: CASSEALLASSGRSYEQYF. CDR3 coding DNA: TGTGCCAGCAGTGAAGCGCTTCTCGCCTCGAGCGGGAGGTCTTACGAGCAGTACTTC.

This clonotype was found a few times. The V call is TRBV20-1, the J call TRBJ1-4; no definite D call. V lost 5 bases to trimming and J lost 5 bases, with 12 bases between them. The CDR3 totals 13 residues. Per germline, CDR1 DFQATT and CDR2 SNEGSKA (reference sequence). CDR3 sequence (DNA): TGCAGTGCTGGGCCGCCCGGGAATGAAAAACTGTTTTTT. Translated, it gives CSAGPPGNEKLFF.

The V call is TRBV7-2, the J call TRBJ2-5, with a tentative D call TRBD1 (5 bases). The DNA matches TRBJ2-7 better at its end, which makes the J call doubtful. CDR3 length equals 16 residues. The V gene's germline CDR1 is SGHTA and CDR2 FQGNSA. The CDR3 nucleotides are TGTGCCAGCAGCTTAGTAGGGGCAGGGTCATCCTACGAGCAGTACTTC. It is translated as CASSLVGAGSSYEQYF.

This clonotype was observed at least ten times. The J gene is TRBJ2-5, the V gene TRBV27; no definite D call. The CDR3 sequence is 13 residues long. The germline V gene encodes CDR1 MNHEY and CDR2 SMNVEV (reference sequence). Deletions cut 4 bases from V and 4 bases from J, with 10 bases between. The CDR3 region is CASSSSLGETQYF. CDR3 in DNA: TGTGCCAGCAGTTCGTCCTTAGGAGAGACCCAGTACTTC.

The chain couples TRBV20-1 to TRBJ2-7, with no clear D. Trimming removed 5 bases at V and 0 bases at J, with 8 bases between. There are 12 residues in the CDR3. The germline V gene has CDR1 DFQATT and CDR2 SNEGSKA (reference sequence). CDR3 DNA sequence: TGCAGTGCTCTGGGCAACTCCTACGAGCAGTACTTC. Its protein product is CSALGNSYEQYF.

The chain combines TRBV11-2 with TRBJ2-3, with 10 bases that match TRBD2. Losses at the gene ends were 2 bases for V and 1 base for J; bases not matched to a gene: 9. CDR3 length: 18 residues. Germline V CDR1 and CDR2: SGHAT, FQNNGV. Here the CDR3 DNA reads TGTGCCAGCAGCTTATTACTAGCGGGAAGAGTAGGCACAGATACGCAGTATTTT. This encodes CASSLLLAGRVGTDTQYF.

This clonotype appeared once. The gene calls are TRBV29-1 and TRBJ2-5, with TRBD2 matching 9 bases. Per the germline V gene, CDR1 is SQVTM and CDR2 is ANQGSEA. The CDR3 length is 14 residues. V was pared by 3 bases and J by 5 bases, with 7 bases of the junction left unmatched. CDR3 DNA: TGCAGCGTTGATGTAGCGGGAGTCTTTGAGACCCAGTACTTC. It yields the protein CSVDVAGVFETQYF.

The chain couples TRBV7-9 to TRBJ1-1, with 8 nucleotides matching TRBD1. The junction had 8 bases not matched to a gene; V was cut back by 5 bases and J by 0 bases. Germline V gene sequence: CDR1 SEHNR, CDR2 FQNEAQ (reference sequence). The CDR3 sequence is 16 residues long. The CDR3 nucleotides are TGTGCCAGCAGCCCTCCGGGACAGGCTTTGAACACTGAAGCTTTCTTT. Amino acid sequence: CASSPPGQALNTEAFF. The whole variable domain, remainder taken from reference TRBV7-9 and TRBJ1-1, is DTGVSQNPRHKITKRGQNVTFRCDPISEHNRLYWYRQTLGQGPEFLTYFQNEAQLEKSRLLSDRFSAERPKGSFSTLEIQRTEQGDSAMYLCASSPPGQALNTEAFFGQGTRLTVV.

This clonotype was seen only a few times. V usage is TRBV13 and J usage is TRBJ2-6; TRBD2 matches 10 bases. Germline V gene lookup returns CDR1 PRHDT and CDR2 FYEKMQ (reference sequence). V gave up 3 bases and J gave up 0 bases; unmatched junction bases: 5. This CDR3 region has 18 residues. The CDR3 loop reads CASSFILAGASGANVLTF. Written as DNA, the CDR3 is TGTGCCAGCAGCTTTATTCTAGCGGGGGCCTCTGGGGCCAACGTCCTGACTTTC.

This sequence joins TRBV6-6 and TRBJ2-3; TRBD1 is a possible D gene (6 bases). Germline V gene data show CDR1 as MNHNY and CDR2 as SVGAGI (reference sequence). The V and J ends lost 4 bases and 3 bases respectively, with 14 bases between them. This CDR3 region has 15 residues. The CDR3 coding sequence is TGTGCCAGCAGTTCGTTCAGGGGCTTGACAGATACGCAGTATTTT. It specifies CASSSFRGLTDTQYF.

This clonotype occurred a few times. The chain recombines TRBV20-1 with TRBJ1-2, with 9 bases aligning to TRBD1. J lost 5 bases, V lost 7 bases, and 8 bases had no gene match. In germline, CDR1 is DFQATT, CDR2 SNEGSKA (reference sequence). The CDR3 contains 13 residues. CDR3 sequence: CSVVGQGGYGYTF. The CDR3 DNA follows: TGCAGTGTGGTGGGACAGGGAGGGTATGGCTACACCTTC.

This chain joins TRBV24-1 and TRBJ1-5; 9 positions match TRBD1. The trim removed 4 bases at V and 8 bases at J, leaving 2 bases unmatched. The germline V gene has CDR1 KGHDR and CDR2 SFDVKD. The CDR3 length is 13 residues. The CDR3 region has the DNA TGTGCCACCAGTGACAGGACAGGGGAGCCCCAGCATTTT. Amino acids: CATSDRTGEPQHF.

This clonotype came up once. This chain joins TRBV3-1 and TRBJ2-7; maybe TRBD1 (5 bases). CDR3 length equals 15 residues. Per germline, CDR1 LGHDT and CDR2 YNNKEL (reference sequence). V was cut by 5 bases and J by 10 bases, with 24 bases left in between. CDR3 bases: TGTGCCAGCAGCTTCTGGACATCGGGCCAAGAGGCCCAGTACTTC. Translated, it gives CASSFWTSGQEAQYF.

This rearrangement joins TRBV7-3 to TRBJ2-1, with TRBD2 matching over 9 bases. Germline lookup yields CDR1 SGHTA and CDR2 FQGTGA. V lost 2 bases to trimming and J lost 8 bases; unmatched junction nucleotides: 7. The CDR3 contains 15 residues. CDR3 nucleotides: TGTGCCAGCAGCTTAGGGCTAGCGGGATTGGATGAGCAGTTCTTC. Translation: CASSLGLAGLDEQFF.